This T cell receptor (beta chain) stems from a study of T cell changes during pregnancy in multiple sclerosis. Using immunoSEQ multiplex PCR, the repertoire was profiled, and TCRdb retains in-frame clones only, with some absent. The sample has tens of thousands of clones, 90% seen once; the top ten hold roughly 5%. There are 17 residues in the CDR3. V was shortened by 3 bases and J by 5 bases, with 21 bases between the two germline ends. Looked up from germline, CDR1 is SGDLS and CDR2 is YYNGEE. The J gene is TRBJ2-1, the V gene TRBV9; TRBD2 might be the D (6 bases). The sample in question was peripheral blood, obtained after pregnancy. The receptor was derived from a female donor in good health, enrolled as a control in a pregnancy study. The CDR3 DNA is TGTGCCAGCAGCGAATCCCTCAAGAGCGGGTTAAACAATGAGCAGTTCTTC. As protein: CASSESLKSGLNNEQFF.